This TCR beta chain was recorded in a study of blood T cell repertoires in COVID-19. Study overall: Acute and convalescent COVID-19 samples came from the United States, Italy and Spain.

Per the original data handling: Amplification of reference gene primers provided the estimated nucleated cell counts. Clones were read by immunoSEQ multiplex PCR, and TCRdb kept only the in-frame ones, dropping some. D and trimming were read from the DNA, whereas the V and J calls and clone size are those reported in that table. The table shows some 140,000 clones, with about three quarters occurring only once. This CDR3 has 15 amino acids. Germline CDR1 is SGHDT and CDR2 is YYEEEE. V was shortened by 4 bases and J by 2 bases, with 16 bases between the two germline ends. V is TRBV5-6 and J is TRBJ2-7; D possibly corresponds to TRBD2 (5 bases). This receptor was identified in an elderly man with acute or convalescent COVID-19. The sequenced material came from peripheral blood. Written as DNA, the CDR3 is TGTGCCAGCAGCCCCTATTTGAGGGAGCCCTACGAGCAGTACTTC. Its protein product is CASSPYLREPYEQYF.